Given below is one TCR beta chain in context. The target of this receptor is not known. Base-call qualities are not available, and no considerably larger clone is one nucleotide away. This sample was included in a study of blood T cell repertoires in COVID-19 (dated by TCRdb to 2019 to 2021). Turning to the overall study: Samples from collaborators originated in the United States, Italy and Spain and spanned both the acute and convalescent phases of COVID-19. The material from the prospective study consisted of cDNA or gDNA derived from T cells, B-cell-depleted T cells, or PBMCs. The dataset comprised deeply sampled blood TCRbeta repertoires from subjects exposed to, actively infected with, or recovered from COVID-19. The repertoires were released in a freely available public database meant as a resource for research on the immune response to SARS-CoV-2. Samples were obtained from the ongoing ImmuneRACE study (first 160 participants) and from approximately 1,200 subjects provided by 6 global collaborators. The sample metadata nearly always contained a de-identified subject ID, COVID-19 status, age in years and sex. Where available, HLA class I and class II types were obtained from metadata supplied by the sample provider rather than from assay-based typing.

Deletion took 6 bases off V and 6 bases off J, with a span of 14 bases between the germline ends. CDR1 MNHEY and CDR2 SMNVEV were looked up in the germline V gene (reference sequence). The cysteine opens and the phenylalanine closes a CDR3 of 13 amino acids. Only CDR3 DNA remains: 39 bases, in frame from the first base. What the research found in general, with its limitations: The amount of clinical and demographic metadata varied by source and participant and was provided uncurated.

The collaborating institutions used their own protocols to collect whole blood in K2EDTA tubes. For TCRbeta analysis, collaborators shipped samples as frozen whole blood, isolated PBMCs, or DNA extracted from either of those sample types. TCRbeta CDR3 regions were amplified from genomic DNA by means of the immunoSEQ Assay, a bias-controlled multiplex PCR. Concerning the study's data processing: Nucleated cell counts per sample were estimated from amplification of reference gene primers within the assay. Sequence reads were collapsed and filtered to measure the absolute abundance of every unique TCRbeta CDR3 rearrangement. Productive Simpson clonality was computed per sample as the square root of Simpson's diversity index over productive rearrangements. TCRdb stores this immuneACCESS table with in-frame sequences only. Part of the clones is absent; in the studies checked, under half of the shortfall reflects unresolved V genes, and no reason is known for the rest. That table gives V, J and clone size, and the DNA gave D and trimming. This sample holds about 320,000 clones; about 82% were observed only once. The top ten clonotypes cover around 7.8% of the sample.

The sequencing sample was made of peripheral blood. The V and J genes are TRBV27 and TRBJ1-1, and TRBD1 may be the D gene, going by 5 matching bases. The TCR was taken from a human donor in a cohort sampled during active COVID-19. The CDR3 here reads CASRPSRRAEAFF. The DNA sequence reads TGTGCCAGCAGACCCTCCCGCAGGGCTGAAGCTTTCTTT.